This T cell receptor (beta chain) was observed in a study of T cells after yellow fever vaccination. Study-level findings and limits: Post-booster repertoires contained most primary-vaccination clones again (approximately 95% CD4, 85% to 90% CD8). The appearance of a small share of clonotypes in both CD4 and CD8 compartments was observed.

CDR1 is MNHEY and CDR2 is SVGAGI in the germline V gene. There are 13 residues in the CDR3. Deletions cut 6 bases from V and 5 bases from J, with 14 bases between. Turning to this clonotype: Its antigen is unidentified.

TCRdb redid the calling of the 5' RACE reads with MiXCR, one entry per CDR3 protein. In the table there are over 150,000 distinct CDR3 sequences, approximately 6.2% of which are singletons. Sequencing used CD4+ T cells sorted from PBMCs, obtained on the day of the first yellow fever vaccination. This sequence was found in a man younger than 35 who received the YFV17D yellow fever vaccine. V gene TRBV6-5 combines with J gene TRBJ2-7; a possible D gene is TRBD1 (5 bases). The CDR3: CASSLVQGHEQYF. The CDR3 DNA reads as TGTGCCAGCAGCTTAGTCCAGGGCCACGAGCAGTACTTC.